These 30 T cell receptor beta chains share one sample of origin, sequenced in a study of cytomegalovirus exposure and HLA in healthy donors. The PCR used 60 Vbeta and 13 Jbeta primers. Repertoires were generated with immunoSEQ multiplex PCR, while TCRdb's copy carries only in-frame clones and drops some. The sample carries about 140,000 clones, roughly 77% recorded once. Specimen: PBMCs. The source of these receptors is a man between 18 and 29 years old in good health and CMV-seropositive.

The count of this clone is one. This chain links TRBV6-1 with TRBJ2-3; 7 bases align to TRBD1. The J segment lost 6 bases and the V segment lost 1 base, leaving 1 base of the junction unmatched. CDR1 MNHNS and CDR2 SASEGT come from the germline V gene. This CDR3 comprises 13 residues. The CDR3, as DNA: TGTGCCAGCAGTGAAGAGGGACAGGATACGCAGTATTTT. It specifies CASSEEGQDTQYF.

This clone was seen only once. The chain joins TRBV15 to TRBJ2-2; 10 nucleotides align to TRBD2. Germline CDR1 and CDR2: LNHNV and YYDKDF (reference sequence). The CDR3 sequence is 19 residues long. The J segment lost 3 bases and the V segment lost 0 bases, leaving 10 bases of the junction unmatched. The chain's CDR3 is CATSRDLREREGDTGELFF. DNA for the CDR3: TGTGCCACCAGCAGAGATCTAAGGGAGCGGGAGGGTGACACCGGGGAGCTGTTTTTT.

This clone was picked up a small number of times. CDR3 in amino acids: CAIVDSPHYEQYF. In DNA, the CDR3 is TGTGCCATCGTGGACAGCCCCCACTACGAGCAGTACTTC. The chain is built from TRBV2 and TRBJ2-7; perhaps TRBD1 as D (6 bases). Germline V lookup: CDR1 SNHLY, CDR2 FYNNEI. The CDR3 sequence is 13 residues long. V lost 10 bases and J 3 bases, leaving 16 bases between the germline ends.

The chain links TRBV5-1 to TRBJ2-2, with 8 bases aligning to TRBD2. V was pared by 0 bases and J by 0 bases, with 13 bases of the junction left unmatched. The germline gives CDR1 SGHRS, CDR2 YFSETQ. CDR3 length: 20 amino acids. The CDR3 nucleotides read TGCGCCAGCAGCTTGGCGGCTAGCGGGCACCAAATCGCGAACACCGGGGAGCTGTTTTTT. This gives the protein CASSLAASGHQIANTGELFF.

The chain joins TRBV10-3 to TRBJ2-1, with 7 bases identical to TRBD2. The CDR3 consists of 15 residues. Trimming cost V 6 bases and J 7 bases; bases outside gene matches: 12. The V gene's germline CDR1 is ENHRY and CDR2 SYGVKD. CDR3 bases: TGTGCCATCAGCGGTACTAGCGAACTGGGTAATGAGCAGTTCTTC. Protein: CAISGTSELGNEQFF.

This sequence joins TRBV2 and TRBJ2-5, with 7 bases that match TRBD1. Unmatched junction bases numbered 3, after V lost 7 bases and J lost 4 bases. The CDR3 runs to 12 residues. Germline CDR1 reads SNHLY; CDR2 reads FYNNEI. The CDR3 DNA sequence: TGTGCCAGCAAAGGGGGCGGAGAGACCCAGTACTTC. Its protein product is CASKGGGETQYF.

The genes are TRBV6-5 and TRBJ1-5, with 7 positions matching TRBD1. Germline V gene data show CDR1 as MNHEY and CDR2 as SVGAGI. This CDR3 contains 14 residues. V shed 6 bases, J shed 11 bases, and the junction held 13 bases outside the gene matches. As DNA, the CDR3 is TGTGCCAGCAGGCCTTCCAGGGGGAGGTGGACCCAGCATTTT. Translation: CASRPSRGRWTQHF.

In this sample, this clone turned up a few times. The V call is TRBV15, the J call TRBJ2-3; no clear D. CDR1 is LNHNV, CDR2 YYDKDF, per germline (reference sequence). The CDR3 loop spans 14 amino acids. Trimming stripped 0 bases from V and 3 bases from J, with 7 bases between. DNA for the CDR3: TGTGCCACCAGCAGAGAAGTCGCGACAGATACGCAGTATTTT. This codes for CATSREVATDTQYF.

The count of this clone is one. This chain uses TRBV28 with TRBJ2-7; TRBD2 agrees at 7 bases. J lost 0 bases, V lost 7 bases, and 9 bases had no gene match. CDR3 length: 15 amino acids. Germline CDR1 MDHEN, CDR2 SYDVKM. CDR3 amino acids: CASTPSSGNSYEQYF. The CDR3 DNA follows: TGTGCCAGCACCCCGTCCAGCGGGAACTCCTACGAGCAGTACTTC.

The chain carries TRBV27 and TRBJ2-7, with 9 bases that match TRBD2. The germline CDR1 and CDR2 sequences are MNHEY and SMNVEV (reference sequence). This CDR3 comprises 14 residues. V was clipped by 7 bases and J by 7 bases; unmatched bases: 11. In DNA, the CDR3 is TGTGCCAGCACCCCGACTAGCGGATCTCCGGAGCAGTACTTC. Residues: CASTPTSGSPEQYF.

The CDR3 nucleotides read TGCGCCAGTCTCGTTGCCGGCGGGACCGGGGAGCTGTTTTTT. It yields the protein CASLVAGGTGELFF. V is TRBV10-2 and J is TRBJ2-2, with D tentatively TRBD2 (5 bases). The V end was cut by 9 bases, the J end by 5 bases, with 16 bases between. The CDR3 length is 14 residues. Germline loops: CDR1 WSHSY, CDR2 SAAADI.

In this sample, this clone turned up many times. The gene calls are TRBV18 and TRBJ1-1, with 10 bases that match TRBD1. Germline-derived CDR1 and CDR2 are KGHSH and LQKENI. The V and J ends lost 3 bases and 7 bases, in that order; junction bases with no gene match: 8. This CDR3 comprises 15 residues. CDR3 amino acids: CASSPGTGVVYEAFF. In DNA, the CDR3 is TGTGCCAGCTCACCGGGGACAGGGGTTGTGTATGAAGCTTTCTTT.

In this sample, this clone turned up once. The CDR3 here is CASSQVFSGNEQFF. The CDR3 nucleotides read TGCGCCAGCAGCCAAGTCTTTAGCGGCAATGAGCAGTTCTTC. V and J are TRBV4-1 and TRBJ2-1, with D tentatively TRBD2 (6 bases). V was trimmed by 1 base and J by 6 bases, leaving 10 bases between them. The CDR3 runs 14 residues. Germline CDR1 is MGHRA and CDR2 is YSYEKL.

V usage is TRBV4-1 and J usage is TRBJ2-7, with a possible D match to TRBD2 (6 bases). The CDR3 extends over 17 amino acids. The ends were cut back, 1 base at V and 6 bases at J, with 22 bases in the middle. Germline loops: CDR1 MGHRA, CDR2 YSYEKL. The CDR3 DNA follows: TGCGCCAGCAGCCAAGGATTTTCGGGACTTTCACCCGGCGAGCAGTACTTC. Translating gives CASSQGFSGLSPGEQYF.

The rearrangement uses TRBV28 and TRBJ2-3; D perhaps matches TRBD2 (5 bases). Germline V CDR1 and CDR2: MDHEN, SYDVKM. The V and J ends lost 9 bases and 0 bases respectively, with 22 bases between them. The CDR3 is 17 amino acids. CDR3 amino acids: CASSPLGLADSTDTQYF. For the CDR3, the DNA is TGTGCCAGTTCTCCCTTAGGGCTAGCCGACAGCACAGATACGCAGTATTTT.

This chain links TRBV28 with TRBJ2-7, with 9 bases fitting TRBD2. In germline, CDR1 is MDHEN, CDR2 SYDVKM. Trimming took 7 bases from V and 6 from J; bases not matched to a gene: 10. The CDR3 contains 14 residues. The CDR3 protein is CASTSGLAGREQYF. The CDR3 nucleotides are TGTGCCAGCACCTCGGGACTAGCTGGGCGCGAGCAGTACTTC.

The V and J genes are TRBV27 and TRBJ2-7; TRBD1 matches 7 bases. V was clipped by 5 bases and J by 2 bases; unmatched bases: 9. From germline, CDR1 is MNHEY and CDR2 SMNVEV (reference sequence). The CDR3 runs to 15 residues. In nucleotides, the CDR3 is TGTGCCAGCAGTCCTACAGGGGACGCAACCTACGAGCAGTACTTC. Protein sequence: CASSPTGDATYEQYF.

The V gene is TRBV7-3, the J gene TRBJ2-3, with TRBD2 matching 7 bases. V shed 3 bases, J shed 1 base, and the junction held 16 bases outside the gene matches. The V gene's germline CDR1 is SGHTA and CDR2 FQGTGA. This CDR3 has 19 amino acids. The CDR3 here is CASSLGGLGKHSGTDTQYF. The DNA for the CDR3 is TGTGCCAGCAGCTTGGGGGGGTTGGGGAAACACTCCGGCACAGATACGCAGTATTTT. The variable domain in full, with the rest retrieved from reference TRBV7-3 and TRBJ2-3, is GAGVSQTPSNKVTEKGKYVELRCDPISGHTALYWYRQSLGQGPEFLIYFQGTGAADDSGLPNDRFFAVRPEGSVSTLKIQRTERGDSAVYLCASSLGGLGKHSGTDTQYFGPGTRLTVL.

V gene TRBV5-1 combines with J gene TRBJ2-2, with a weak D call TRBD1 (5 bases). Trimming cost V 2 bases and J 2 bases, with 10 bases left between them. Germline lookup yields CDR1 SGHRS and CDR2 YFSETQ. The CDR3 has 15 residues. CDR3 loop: CASSLQAANTGELFF. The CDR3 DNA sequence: TGCGCCAGCAGCTTACAGGCAGCAAACACCGGGGAGCTGTTTTTT.

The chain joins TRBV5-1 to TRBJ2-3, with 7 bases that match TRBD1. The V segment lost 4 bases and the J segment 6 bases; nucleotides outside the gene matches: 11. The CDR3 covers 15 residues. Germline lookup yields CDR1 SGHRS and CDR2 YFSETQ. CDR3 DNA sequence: TGCGCCAGCAGCCATTCAGCAGGGGGTGGGGATACGCAGTATTTT. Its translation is CASSHSAGGGDTQYF. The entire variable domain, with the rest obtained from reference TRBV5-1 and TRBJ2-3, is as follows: KAGVTQTPRYLIKTRGQQVTLSCSPISGHRSVSWYQQTPGQGLQFLFEYFSETQRNKGNFPGRFSGRQFSNSRSEMNVSTLELGDSALYLCASSHSAGGGDTQYFGPGTRLTVL.

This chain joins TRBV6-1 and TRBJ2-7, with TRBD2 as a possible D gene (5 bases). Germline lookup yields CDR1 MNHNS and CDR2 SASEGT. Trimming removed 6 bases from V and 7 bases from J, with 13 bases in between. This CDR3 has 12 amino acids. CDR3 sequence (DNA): TGTGCCAGCAGCGGGGATTCGGGTGAGCAGTACTTC. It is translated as CASSGDSGEQYF.

The CDR3 loop reads CASRNTGTGVNTEAFF. The DNA for the CDR3 is TGTGCCAGCAGAAACACCGGGACAGGGGTGAACACTGAAGCTTTCTTT. V usage is TRBV27 and J usage is TRBJ1-1, with 10 bases lining up with TRBD1. This CDR3 has 16 amino acids. V was pared by 6 bases and J by 0 bases, with 7 bases of the junction left unmatched. The germline V gene has CDR1 MNHEY and CDR2 SMNVEV (reference sequence).

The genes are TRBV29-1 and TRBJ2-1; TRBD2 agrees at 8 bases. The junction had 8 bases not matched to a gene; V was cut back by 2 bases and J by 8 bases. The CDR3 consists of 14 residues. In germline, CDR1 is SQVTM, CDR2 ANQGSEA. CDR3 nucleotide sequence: TGCAGCGTTGAATGGGGCGGGAGGACGTATGAGCAGTTCTTC. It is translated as CSVEWGGRTYEQFF.

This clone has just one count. CDR3 sequence: CASSLAVSSATGELFF. CDR3 DNA sequence: TGTGCCAGCAGCTTGGCGGTCTCAAGCGCGACCGGGGAGCTGTTTTTT. This chain uses TRBV5-4 with TRBJ2-2; no clear D gene. The CDR3 loop spans 16 amino acids. CDR1 and CDR2 (germline): SGHNT, YYREEE (reference sequence). Between the trimmed V and J ends, which lost 0 bases and 5 bases, there was a span of 14 bases.

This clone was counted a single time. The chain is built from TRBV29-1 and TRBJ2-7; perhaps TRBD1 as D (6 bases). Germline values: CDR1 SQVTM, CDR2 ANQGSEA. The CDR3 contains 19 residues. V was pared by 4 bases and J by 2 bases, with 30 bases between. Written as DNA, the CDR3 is TGCAGCGTTGTGGGCAGGGGTACCGGTAGTCCAAAATCGACCTACGAGCAGTACTTC. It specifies CSVVGRGTGSPKSTYEQYF.

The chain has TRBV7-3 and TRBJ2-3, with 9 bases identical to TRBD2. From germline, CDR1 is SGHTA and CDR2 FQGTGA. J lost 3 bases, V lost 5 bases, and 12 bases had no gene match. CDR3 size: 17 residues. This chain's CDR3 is CASSQPWVSGRTDTQYF. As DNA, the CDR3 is TGTGCCAGCAGCCAACCTTGGGTAAGCGGGAGGACAGATACGCAGTATTTT.

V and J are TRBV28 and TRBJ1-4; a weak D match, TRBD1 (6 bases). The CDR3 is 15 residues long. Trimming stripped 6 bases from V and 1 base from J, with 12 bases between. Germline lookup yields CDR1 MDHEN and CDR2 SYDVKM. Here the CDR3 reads CASSPNRETNEKLFF. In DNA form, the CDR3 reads TGTGCCAGCAGCCCCAACAGGGAAACTAATGAAAAACTGTTTTTT. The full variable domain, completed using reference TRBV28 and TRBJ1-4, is DVKVTQSSRYLVKRTGEKVFLECVQDMDHENMFWYRQDPGLGLRLIYFSYDVKMKEKGDIPEGYSVSREKKERFSLILESASTNQTSMYLCASSPNRETNEKLFFGSGTQLSVL.

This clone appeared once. The CDR3 here is CASSDKAPTSGYNEQFF. The CDR3 coding sequence is TGTGCCAGCAGCGATAAAGCTCCGACTAGCGGATACAATGAGCAGTTCTTC. The chain uses TRBV11-3 and TRBJ2-1, with TRBD2 matching over 9 bases. V trimming: 5 bases; J trimming: 4 bases; junction bases outside the gene matches: 12. This CDR3 has 17 amino acids. The germline V gene encodes CDR1 SGHNT and CDR2 YENEEA.

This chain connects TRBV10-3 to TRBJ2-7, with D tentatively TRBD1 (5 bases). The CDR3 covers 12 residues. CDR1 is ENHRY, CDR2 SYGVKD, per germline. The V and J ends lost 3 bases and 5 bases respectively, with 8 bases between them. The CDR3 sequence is CAISEIRDEQYF. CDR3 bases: TGTGCCATCAGTGAAATCAGGGACGAGCAGTACTTC.

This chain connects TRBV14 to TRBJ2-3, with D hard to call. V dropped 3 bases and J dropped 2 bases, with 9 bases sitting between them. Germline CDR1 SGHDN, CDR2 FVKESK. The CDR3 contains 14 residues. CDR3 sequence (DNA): TGTGCCAGCAGCCAGCGGTATTACACAGATACGCAGTATTTT. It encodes CASSQRYYTDTQYF.